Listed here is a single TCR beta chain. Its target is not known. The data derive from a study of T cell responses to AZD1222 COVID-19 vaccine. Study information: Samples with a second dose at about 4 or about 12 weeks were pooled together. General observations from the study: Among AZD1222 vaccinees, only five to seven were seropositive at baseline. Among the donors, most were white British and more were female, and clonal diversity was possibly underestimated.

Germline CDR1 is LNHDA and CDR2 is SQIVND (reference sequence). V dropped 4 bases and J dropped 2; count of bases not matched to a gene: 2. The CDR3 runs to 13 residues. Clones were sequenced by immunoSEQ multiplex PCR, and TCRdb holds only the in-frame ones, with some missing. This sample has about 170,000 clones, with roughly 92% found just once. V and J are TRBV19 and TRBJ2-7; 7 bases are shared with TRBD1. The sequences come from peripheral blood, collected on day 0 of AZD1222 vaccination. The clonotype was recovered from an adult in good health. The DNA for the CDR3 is TGTGCCAGTAGTAACAGGGGTGCCTACGAGCAGTACTTC. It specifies CASSNRGAYEQYF.